This TCR beta chain came from a study of cytomegalovirus exposure and HLA in healthy donors. The study's findings and limits: The majority of CMV-associated TCR beta chains were reported as apparently HLA-restricted in a later analysis. As a later analysis showed, a missense DCLRE1C variant was linked to trimming of TCR beta V- and J-genes.

The PCR contained 60 Vbeta and 13 Jbeta primers. This table comes from immunoSEQ multiplex PCR, and its TCRdb copy is limited to in-frame clones, with some not included. The sample holds approximately 160,000 clones, roughly 78% seen once. The germline CDR1 and CDR2 sequences are LGHNA and YNFKEQ. V trimming: 3 bases; J trimming: 4 bases; junction bases outside the gene matches: 11. The CDR3 has 17 residues. Healthy bone marrow donors supplied every sample. A word on this clone: Its antigen is not identified.

The gene calls are TRBV4-2 and TRBJ1-5, with 8 bases fitting TRBD1. The sequence was collected from a woman aged 45 to 65 in good health and CMV-seropositive. Source material: PBMCs. The CDR3 loop is CASSHLTPGQDNQPQHF. The CDR3 DNA follows: TGTGCCAGCAGCCACCTTACCCCGGGACAGGATAATCAGCCCCAGCATTTT.